The subject of this entry is one TCR beta chain. Its antigen is unknown. One base away there is no much larger clone; base qualities are not given. These data originate in a study of blood T cells in healthy people across ages (dated by TCRdb to 2014 to 2015). Context from the whole study: In model experiments, template switching captured roughly one uniquely barcoded TCR beta cDNA molecule for every two T cells. Two additional independent replicas of 1 million unique cDNA reads from the same blood draw were analyzed for two donors (one aged 18 to 30 and one aged 80 or older). The study measured age-related changes in TCR beta repertoire diversity using deep sequencing normalized with unique cDNA molecular identifiers. Donors were grouped into four age groups: young (average 16 years), middle-aged (around 39), aged (62) and long-lived (approximately 82). The study at large found these results: There was a strong correlation between observed TCR beta diversity and the percentage of naive T cells measured by flow cytometry. Compared with the aged group, more naive CD4+ T cells, fewer expanded clones and increased TCR diversity were shown by the long-lived group, suggesting age selection. Because profiling used bulk unsorted PBMCs, naive and antigen-experienced compartments could not be compared conclusively. Estimates of total diversity based on one million sequenced T cells were regarded as lower bounds and as underestimates. Observed TCR beta diversity per million T cells fell roughly linearly with age, and a significant reduction was already apparent by age around 44. The CMV infection status of donors was not known, potentially confounding age-related changes in expanded clonotypes.

Donors were around 37 systemically healthy Caucasian individuals from Russia aged roughly 6 to 95 years. Each donor gave approximately 9.3 milliliters of peripheral blood, collected into EDTA-treated Vacutainer tubes. Ficoll-Paque density-gradient centrifugation was used to isolate PBMCs, with at least 7 million obtained per sample. Trizol reagent was used to extract total RNA from PBMCs, with at least 6 micrograms per sample. The percentages of naive CD45RAhigh/CD27high T cells were determined by flow cytometry on a PBMC aliquot from every donor. The library was obtained by 5' RACE. Sequencing took place on an Illumina HiSeq 2500. A second roughly 6 to 12 cycle PCR used a sample-barcoded 5' primer and a J-beta primer mix. A template-switch 5' adaptor carrying 12 random nucleotides introduced a unique molecular identifier onto each TCR beta cDNA molecule. Each sample yielded at least 2.5 million CDR3-containing paired-end reads. All of the RNA was converted into first-strand cDNA using the Mint cDNA synthesis kit, with a TRBC-specific oligonucleotide serving as the primer. All cDNA was treated with uracil-DNA glycosylase and then went through a first 18-cycle PCR with the universal primers M1SS and BC2_uni_R. As for how the authors treated the data: For normalization, 1 million high-quality reads were randomly selected from each sample, with every read carrying a distinct molecular identifier. Instead of being binned into consensus sequences, reads with shared molecular identifiers were discarded. CDR3 identification, clonotype clustering and error correction used MiTCR with a Q25 quality threshold and the strictest error-elimination algorithm. A nonparametric unseen species model with Euler transformation was used to estimate a lower bound on total TCR beta diversity. Clones were called with MiXCR by TCRdb after fastp trimmed the public reads at Q25, and only in-frame beta chains were retained. Under each unique CDR3 protein, matching rows form one entry showing the most common genes and DNA. Clone size and V and J calls follow TCRdb, not the original study. The sample records around 700,000 distinct CDR3 sequences, just under 25% of which are singletons. The ten largest make up 9% to 9.5% of the sample.

Trimming takes 7 bases from V and 10 bases from J, and the germline ends sit 32 bases apart. The CDR3 measures 18 amino acids from cysteine to phenylalanine. Just CDR3 DNA is preserved here, 54 bases in frame from base 1. CDR1 and CDR2, per the germline V gene, are LGHNT and FRNRAP. These same records also appear under a second study, on T cells of mothers and their children. The second study reports: Nine systemically healthy Caucasian individuals served as donors, namely three mothers together with their six children. cDNA synthesis consumed the entire amount of extracted RNA, loaded at around 1.5 ug RNA in each 15 ul reaction. In the second PCR, the M1S primer introduced both the sample barcodes and 2-4 random nucleotides. Over 10 million TCR beta CDR3 reads came from each mother, compared with around 3 million reads from each child. Thymic selection shapes the output of TCR recombination in a similar way in related and unrelated pairs, and inherited differences have a minor effect. Normalized repertoire overlap in related mother-child pairs was always slightly higher than in unrelated mother-child pairs, but the difference was never significant. No persistent microchimeric T cell clones were detected, at a sensitivity of approximately 90 clones per million clonotypes. The study used deep NGS to compare TCR beta repertoires of mothers and children, seeking features distinguishing related mother-child pairs from unrelated individuals. On average, the children were about 10 +/- 4 years old, while the mothers were 40 +/- 4 years old. After adapter ligation was performed with NEBNext reagents, the libraries were sequenced on an Illumina HiSeq 2000 with 100+100 nt paired-end reads. To prevent cross-contamination, the mother and child libraries were prepared a month apart and were sequenced in separate runs. For each donor, somewhere between about 450,000 and 2,100,000 distinct TCR beta clonotypes were identified. Naive TCR beta clonotypes were estimated from low-frequency clonotypes matched to each donor's FACS-determined naive share, without sorting.

Sequences were obtained from blood. This TCR derives from a boy aged 5-17 years in good health. The chain is encoded by TRBV12-5 joined to TRBJ2-1, with no D gene named confidently. The nucleotide sequence is given as TGTGCTAGTGACTTGAATCCATCCGAGGACCCAACCGGCCGAGAGCAGTTCTTC. Translated, this is CASDLNPSEDPTGREQFF.